This T cell receptor beta chain was sequenced during a study of blood T cell repertoires in COVID-19. Assay: immunoSEQ multiplex PCR; the TCRdb copy retains only in-frame clones and omits some. This repertoire shows about 62,000 clones, around 87% found once; its top ten account for roughly 1%. Trimming removed 1 base from V and 2 bases from J, with 13 bases in between. In germline, CDR1 is SGDLS, CDR2 YYNGEE. The CDR3 runs 15 residues. Sequenced material: peripheral blood. The chain employs TRBV9 and TRBJ2-7, with D maybe TRBD1 (5 bases). The sequence was obtained from a man in his 70s with acute or convalescent COVID-19. CDR3: CASSVSTAPAYEQYF. In DNA, the CDR3 is TGTGCCAGCAGCGTATCGACAGCGCCGGCCTACGAGCAGTACTTC.